The following is a T cell receptor (beta chain) sequence with its context. What it binds is not known. This specimen belongs to a study of CXCR3-negative and CXCR3-positive naive CD8 T cells. The CDR3 spans 12 residues. Germline V gene data show CDR1 as KGHSH and CDR2 as LQKENI. UMI labels and 5' RACE were used to prepare the TRB cDNA libraries. TCRdb reworked the 5' RACE reads into one entry per CDR3 protein, no DNA. The sample has 55,000 to 65,000 distinct CDR3 sequences, and its top ten clones hold about 4.6%. Naive cells were sorted as CD45RO-, CCR7+, CD27+ and CD95-. Overall study results and limits: In naive cells, CXCR3-negative and CXCR3-positive subsets had similar TRBV-TRBJ usage; memory cells differed.

The chain recombines TRBV18 with TRBJ2-1; TCRdb selects TRBD2, and the lack of DNA leaves this call unchecked. The sample comprised naive CXCR3- CD8+ T cells from blood. The subset was: CD45RO-CCR7+CD27+CD95- naive CD8+ T cells lacking CXCR3 (TNR3-). The receptor was isolated from a human donor in good health. Some clones in this sample may be carry-over from other donors' samples. The chain's CDR3 is CASSPGSNEQFF.